These 17 T cell receptor beta chains came from one sample sequenced in a study of blood T cells in healthy people across ages. Primers used in a second PCR of about 6 to 11 cycles were a sample-barcoded 5' primer and a J-beta primer mix. TCRdb called the 5' RACE reads again in MiXCR, with one record for every CDR3 protein. The sample yields hundreds of thousands of distinct CDR3 sequences, approximately 44% seen once. The material sequenced was blood. The receptors shown here come from a man aged 60 to 75 in good health.

This clonotype has only a few counts. J is TRBJ2-5 and V is TRBV14; no reliable D call. The V end lost 4 bases, the J end lost 5 bases, and 14 bases lay between the germline ends. The CDR3 runs 14 residues. CDR1 and CDR2 from the germline V gene are SGHDN and FVKESK. CDR3 nucleotides: TGTGCCAGCAGCCCTCTCAGGAGTCCGGAGACCCAGTACTTC. Amino acid sequence: CASSPLRSPETQYF. Looking up the rest from reference TRBV14 and TRBJ2-5 gives the full variable domain: EAGVTQFPSHSVIEKGQTVTLRCDPISGHDNLYWYRRVMGKEIKFLLHFVKESKQDESGMPNNRFLAERTGGTYSTLKVQPAELEDSGVYFCASSPLRSPETQYFGPGTRLLVL.

The V and J genes are TRBV6-5 and TRBJ2-6; 7 bases map to TRBD1. The germline gives CDR1 MNHEY, CDR2 SVGAGI. V shed 6 bases and J 2 bases; nucleotides not matched to a gene: 4. This CDR3 is 15 amino acids long. The DNA for the CDR3 is TGTGCCAGCAGAGACCAGGGGGCTGGGGCCAACGTCCTGACTTTC. It is translated as CASRDQGAGANVLTF.

V is TRBV6-2 or TRBV6-3 and J is TRBJ1-2; D is undetermined. Germline V CDR1 and CDR2: MNHEY, SVGEGT. Trimming cost V 7 bases and J 3 bases, with 12 bases left between them. The CDR3 contains 13 residues. CDR3 region: CASNIEMHYGYTF. CDR3 nucleotide sequence: TGTGCCAGCAATATAGAGATGCACTATGGCTACACCTTC.

V usage is TRBV6-2 or TRBV6-3 and J usage is TRBJ2-5, with 8 bases matching TRBD1. CDR1 and CDR2 from the germline V gene are MNHEY and SVGEGT. The CDR3 has 14 residues. The V segment lost 4 bases and the J segment 11 bases; nucleotides outside the gene matches: 12. The CDR3: CASSSQGANNEQYF. CDR3 nucleotides: TGTGCCAGCAGTTCTCAGGGGGCCAACAATGAGCAGTACTTC.

This clonotype was counted a few times. The rearrangement uses TRBV29-1 and TRBJ2-7; D gene uncertain. Germline V gene lookup returns CDR1 SQVTM and CDR2 ANQGSEA. The CDR3 totals 14 residues. With 4 bases removed from V and 2 bases from J, the gap between germline ends came to 15 bases. The CDR3 nucleotides read TGCAGCGTTGGAAGCATGATCCCTCCCTACGAGCAGTACTTC. Translated: CSVGSMIPPYEQYF.

This chain connects TRBV6-6 to TRBJ2-1; 7 positions match TRBD1. CDR1 is MNHNY and CDR2 is SVGAGI in the germline V gene (reference sequence). The CDR3 is 14 residues long. With V trimmed by 6 bases and J by 8 bases, 10 bases remained unmatched. CDR3 amino acids: CASSRQGVFDEQFF. The CDR3 region has the DNA TGTGCCAGCAGCCGGCAGGGGGTGTTCGATGAGCAGTTCTTC.

V and J are TRBV28 and TRBJ2-7; D is ambiguous. Trimming removed 4 bases from V and 4 bases from J, with 11 bases in between. The CDR3 is made up of 13 amino acids. CDR1 MDHEN and CDR2 SYDVKM come from the germline V gene. The CDR3 here is CASSCRLPYEQYF. CDR3 DNA: TGTGCCAGCAGTTGTCGGCTCCCTTACGAGCAGTACTTC.

A word on this clonotype: One base away lies a much larger clone, so this may be a sequencing read error. The V call is TRBV29-1, the J call TRBJ2-6; 9 bases match TRBD1. CDR3 length equals 17 residues. Germline V gene lookup returns CDR1 SQVTM and CDR2 ANQGSEA. The CDR3 DNA sequence: TGCAGCGTTAAGGGACAGGGCCGAGGCTCTGGGGCCAACGTCCCGACTTTC. Encoded protein: CSVKGQGRGSGANVPTF.

The chain uses TRBV28 and TRBJ2-1; D remains unclear. The V gene's germline CDR1 is MDHEN and CDR2 SYDVKM. V dropped 2 bases and J dropped 9 bases, with 8 bases sitting between them. This CDR3 is built from 12 residues. This chain's CDR3 is CASSLRESEQFF. The DNA of the CDR3 is TGTGCCAGCAGTTTAAGGGAAAGTGAGCAGTTCTTC. Full variable domain (missing parts from reference TRBV28 and TRBJ2-1): DVKVTQSSRYLVKRTGEKVFLECVQDMDHENMFWYRQDPGLGLRLIYFSYDVKMKEKGDIPEGYSVSREKKERFSLILESASTNQTSMYLCASSLRESEQFFGPGTRLTVL.

This clonotype was detected many times. The V and J genes are TRBV5-1 and TRBJ2-3, with D unclear. The germline V gene has CDR1 SGHRS and CDR2 YFSETQ. V was shortened by 4 bases and J by 3 bases, with 6 bases between the two germline ends. This CDR3 spans 12 amino acids. CDR3 bases: TGCGCCAGCAGCATACTTACAGATACGCAGTATTTT. Its translation: CASSILTDTQYF.

J is TRBJ1-4 and V is TRBV19, with D unclear. In germline, CDR1 is LNHDA, CDR2 SQIVND (reference sequence). CDR3 size: 12 residues. Trimming took off 6 bases at V and 8 bases at J, with 10 bases between the two ends. The CDR3 here is CASRSQWEKLFF. The CDR3 DNA reads TGTGCCAGTAGGAGCCAGTGGGAAAAACTGTTTTTT.

This clonotype appeared once. At one end the junction does not follow the germline gene, possibly because of a read error. This rearrangement joins TRBV5-5 to TRBJ2-2, with unresolved D. This CDR3 has 15 amino acids. The V gene's germline CDR1 is SGHKS and CDR2 YYEKEE (reference sequence). CDR3 in DNA: TGTGCCGGCAGCCCTGTTTCCCCGATCCCCGGGGAGCTGTTTTTT. Residues: CAGSPVSPIPGELFF.

Points on this clonotype: An end of the junction does not agree with germline; a read error may underlie this. V is TRBV12-3 or TRBV12-4 and J is TRBJ2-4; 7 nucleotides align to TRBD1. The CDR3 has 17 amino acids. CDR3 sequence (DNA): TGTGCCAGCAGTTTTGAGACAGGGACGAGAGCCGAAAACATTCAGTACTTC. It yields the protein CASSFETGTRAENIQYF.

This chain uses TRBV7-9 with TRBJ1-1; no clear D. From germline, CDR1 is SEHNR and CDR2 FQNEAQ (reference sequence). Trimming pared 1 base from V and 0 bases from J, leaving 12 bases between. The length of the CDR3 is 16 residues. The DNA for the CDR3 is TGTGCCAGCAGCTTAGATCTGGGCAACATGAACACTGAAGCTTTCTTT. It specifies CASSLDLGNMNTEAFF.

Comments on this clonotype: A read error may produce the germline difference seen at one junction end. V is TRBV29-1 and J is TRBJ1-4; 12 bases map to TRBD1. CDR1 SQVTM and CDR2 ANQGSEA come from the germline V gene. CDR3 size: 16 residues. The CDR3 reads CSVGGTGGRGNEELFF. For the CDR3, the DNA is TGCAGCGTTGGCGGGACAGGGGGCAGAGGGAATGAAGAACTGTTTTTT.

V usage is TRBV10-3 and J usage is TRBJ2-1; 8 bases map to TRBD1. CDR1 is ENHRY, CDR2 SYGVKD, per germline. The CDR3 is made up of 15 amino acids. Trimming at V came to 0 bases and at J to 4 bases, leaving 2 bases not matched to a gene. As DNA, the CDR3 is TGTGCCATCAGTGAGTCGACAGGGGATTACAATGAGCAGTTCTTC. Translating it yields CAISESTGDYNEQFF.

CDR3 sequence: CAWSGRNYNSPLHF. Written as DNA, the CDR3 is TGTGCCTGGAGTGGACGGAACTATAATTCACCCCTCCACTTT. The genes are TRBV30 and TRBJ1-6; D gene ambiguous. This CDR3 contains 14 residues. Germline V gene sequence: CDR1 GTSNPN, CDR2 SVGIG (reference sequence). Between the trimmed V and J ends, which lost 1 base and 3 bases, there was a span of 7 bases. The whole variable domain, remainder taken from reference TRBV30 and TRBJ1-6, is SQTIHQWPATLVQPVGSPLSLECTVEGTSNPNLYWYRQAAGRGLQLLFYSVGIGQISSEVPQNLSASRPQDRQFILSSKKLLLSDSGFYLCAWSGRNYNSPLHFGNGTRLTVT.